The 3 T cell receptor beta chains in this list originate from one sample, sequenced in a study of molecular identifiers for immune sequencing clone quantification. MiXCR, applied by TCRdb to the PCR reads, yields one record per CDR3 protein. The sample has 300,000 to 400,000 distinct CDR3 sequences; about 22% are singletons. Specimen: naive CD8+ T cells from blood, with Jurkat cell RNA spiked in. The sample's subset: FACS-sorted CD8+CD4-CCR7+CD45RA+ naive T cells. The receptor source for this set is a human donor in good health. Some libraries in this study had Jurkat cell RNA spiked in.

A remark on this clonotype: A clone one base away is much larger, so this may be a read error. This chain connects TRBV28 to TRBJ1-1; D might be TRBD1 (5 bases). Germline lookup yields CDR1 MDHEN and CDR2 SYDVKM. Trimming stripped 8 bases from V and 3 bases from J, with 22 bases between. The length of the CDR3 is 16 residues. The CDR3 DNA follows: TGTGCCAGCGGTCCTCCGGGACTAGTAAGAGACACTGAAGCTTTCTTT. Amino acids: CASGPPGLVRDTEAFF.

A word on this clonotype: This could be a read error, since a much larger clone is one nucleotide away. CDR3 amino acids: CATTPTGGAGTQYF. The CDR3 DNA reads TGTGCCACCACTCCGACAGGGGGCGCGGGTACGCAGTATTTT. The chain joins TRBV12-3 or TRBV12-4 to TRBJ2-3; the match to TRBD1 covers 10 bases. This CDR3 region has 14 residues. J was trimmed by 8 bases and V by 10 bases; bases with no gene match: 12.

The chain links TRBV11-2 to TRBJ2-1; D unresolved. This CDR3 region has 15 residues. Germline V gene sequence: CDR1 SGHAT, CDR2 FQNNGV. Trimming stripped 1 base from V and 6 bases from J, with 13 bases between. The CDR3 DNA follows: TGTGCCAGCAGCTTAGGACCACAACCCCGCAATGAGCAGTTCTTC. Translated: CASSLGPQPRNEQFF.